This T cell receptor beta chain was retrieved from a study of T-cell memory formation after mild COVID-19. Findings of the study overall: Some clones that responded were present in memory (sampled pre-infection), which suggests cross-reactive memory joined.

This CDR3 has 15 residues. V lost 5 bases and J lost 4; bases outside the gene matches: 7. For this clonotype: Its antigen is unknown.

In TCRdb, the 5' RACE reads were re-called with MiXCR into one record per CDR3 protein. The data show about 150,000 distinct CDR3 sequences, roughly 24% seen once. The genes are TRBV12-3 or TRBV12-4 and TRBJ2-3; TRBD1 agrees at 9 bases. The sequence derives from an adult woman who had mild COVID-19 (a few samples of this study predate the infection). Cell type and time point are not known. The sequencing sample was made of PBMCs or a T cell subset sorted from them (not recorded which). The CDR3 is CASSPSGQGSDTQYF. CDR3 sequence (DNA): TGTGCCAGCAGTCCTTCGGGACAGGGATCAGATACGCAGTATTTT.